This TCR beta chain originates from a study of blood T cell repertoires in COVID-19 (TCRdb year 2020). Notes on the research overall: Samples from collaborators originated in the United States, Italy and Spain and spanned both the acute and convalescent phases of COVID-19. The samples were drawn from two sources: the first 160 participants of the ongoing ImmuneRACE study, and fewer than 1,500 subjects contributed by 6 global collaborators. The repertoires were made available in a free public database intended to serve as a resource for research on the immune response to SARS-CoV-2. Subjects who had been exposed to COVID-19, were actively infected with it, or had recovered from it provided the deeply sampled blood TCRbeta repertoires that made up the dataset. The material from the prospective study consisted of cDNA or gDNA derived from T cells, B-cell-depleted T cells, or PBMCs. Nearly every sample came with metadata listing a de-identified subject ID, COVID-19 status, age in years and sex. Where available, HLA class I and class II types were obtained from metadata supplied by the sample provider rather than from assay-based typing. Beyond this particular receptor, the publication reports: The amount of clinical and demographic metadata varied by source and participant and was provided uncurated.

To note about this clone: Its antigen is currently not known. No much larger clone exists at a distance of one base, and base qualities are not known.

V loses 2 bases, J loses 5 bases, and the germline ends lie 13 bases apart. The CDR3 sequence holds 14 residues, the cysteine and phenylalanine included. This entry keeps only the CDR3 DNA: 42 bases, framed from base 1. Taken from the germline V gene (reference sequence), the CDR1 and CDR2 loops are SGHNT and YYREEE. The immunoSEQ Assay, a bias-controlled multiplex PCR, was used to amplify TCRbeta CDR3 regions from genomic DNA. As for the authors' bioinformatics: Nucleated cell counts per sample were estimated from amplification of reference gene primers within the assay. Sequence reads were collapsed and filtered to measure the absolute abundance of every unique TCRbeta CDR3 rearrangement. For each sample, productive Simpson clonality was calculated as the square root of Simpson's diversity index over productive rearrangements. Imported from immuneACCESS, the table was reduced by TCRdb to in-frame sequences with V and J called. These copies leave out some clones; in studies compared against another copy, an unresolved V gene accounts for under half, and the cause of the remainder is not known. V and J calls and clone size are given by that table; D and trimming were obtained from the DNA. This sample holds about 200,000 clones; 83% were observed only once. 2% to 3% of the sample lies in the top ten.

Each collaborating institution followed its own protocols to collect whole blood in K2EDTA tubes. For TCRbeta analysis, collaborators shipped samples in one of three forms: frozen whole blood, isolated PBMCs, or DNA extracted from either of those sample types. Sequencing input: peripheral blood. The TCR was taken from a woman aged 35 to 49 with active or convalescent COVID-19. The rearranged chain carries TRBV5-4 and TRBJ1-2, with a weak D call of TRBD1 (6 bases match). The DNA sequence reads TGTGCCAGCAGCTTCCCGGACAGCCTTTATGGCTACACCTTC. Translated, it gives CASSFPDSLYGYTF.